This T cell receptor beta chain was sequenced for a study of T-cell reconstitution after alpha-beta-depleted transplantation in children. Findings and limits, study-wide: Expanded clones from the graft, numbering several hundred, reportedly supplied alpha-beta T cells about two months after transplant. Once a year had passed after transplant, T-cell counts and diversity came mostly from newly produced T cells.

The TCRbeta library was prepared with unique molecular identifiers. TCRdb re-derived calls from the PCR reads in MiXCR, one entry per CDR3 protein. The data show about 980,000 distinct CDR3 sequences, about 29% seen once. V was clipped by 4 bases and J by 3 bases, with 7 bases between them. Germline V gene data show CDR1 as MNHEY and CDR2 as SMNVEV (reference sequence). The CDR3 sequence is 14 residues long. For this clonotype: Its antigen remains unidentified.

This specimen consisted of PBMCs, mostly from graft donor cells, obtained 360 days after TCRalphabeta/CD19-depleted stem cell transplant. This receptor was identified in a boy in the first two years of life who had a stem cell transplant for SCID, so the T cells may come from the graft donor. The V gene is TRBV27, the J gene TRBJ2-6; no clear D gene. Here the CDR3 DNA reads TGTGCCAGCAGTTATTGGAATGGGGCCAACGTCCTGACTTTC. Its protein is CASSYWNGANVLTF.